The clone carrying this T cell receptor (beta chain) was recorded a few times. Its matching antigen is unknown. This record belongs to a study of identical twins. Broader study findings: Clonotypes of the beta chain that were abundant in cord blood carried fewer insertions (memory repertoires showed none).

A single record per CDR3 protein comes from TCRdb applying MiXCR to the 5' RACE reads. The table has 500,000 or so distinct CDR3 sequences, more than 13% seen once. This CDR3 has 15 amino acids. CDR1 is MNHEY, CDR2 SVGAGI, per germline. V was clipped by 0 bases and J by 2 bases; unmatched bases: 4. This sample also belongs to another study, concerning yellow fever vaccine responses in identical twins. That source reports: Reports say the vaccine T cell response in twins looked partly convergent and partly personalized.

Material: CD4+ T cells sorted from blood. This sequence originates from a woman between 18 and 29 years old in good health. The chain joins TRBV6-5 to TRBJ2-7; TRBD2 matches 7 bases. The CDR3 region is CASSYSGRVTYEQYF. The CDR3 bases are TGTGCCAGCAGTTACTCGGGGAGGGTAACCTACGAGCAGTACTTC.